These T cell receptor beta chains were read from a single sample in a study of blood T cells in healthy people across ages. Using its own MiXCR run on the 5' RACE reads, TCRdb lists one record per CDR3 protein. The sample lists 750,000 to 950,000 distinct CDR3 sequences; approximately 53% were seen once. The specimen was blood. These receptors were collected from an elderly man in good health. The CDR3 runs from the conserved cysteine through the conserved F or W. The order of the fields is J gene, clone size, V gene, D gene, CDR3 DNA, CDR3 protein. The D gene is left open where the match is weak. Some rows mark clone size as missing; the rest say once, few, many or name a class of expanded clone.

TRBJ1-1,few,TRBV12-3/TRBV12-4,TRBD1,TGTGCCAGCAAACCCGACCGACAGGGCCTCTTTGAAGCTTTCTTT,CASKPDRQGLFEAFF
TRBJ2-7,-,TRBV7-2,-,TGTGCCAGCAGCTCAACGATCACTTACGAGCAGTACTTC,CASSSTITYEQYF
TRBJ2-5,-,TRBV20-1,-,TGCAGTGCTCAAAAATCAGTACAGGGACCAGAGACCCAGTACTTC,CSAQKSVQGPETQYF
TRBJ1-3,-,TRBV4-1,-,TGCGCCAGCAGCCAAGGTCGATCTCGGGGGCGAAAAAACACCATATATTTT,CASSQGRSRGRKNTIYF
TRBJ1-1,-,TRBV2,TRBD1,TGTGCCAGCAGTGAAGGGACAGGGATGGCTGAAGCTTTCTTT,CASSEGTGMAEAFF
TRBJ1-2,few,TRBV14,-,TGTGCCAGCAGCCAAGATCTGGAGGGGGAATACACCTTC,CASSQDLEGEYTF
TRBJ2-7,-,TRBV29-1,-,TGCAGCGCGCGAGCACATCGTGATGGGGAGCAGTACTTC,CSARAHRDGEQYF
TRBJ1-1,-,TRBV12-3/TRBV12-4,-,TGTGCCAGCAGTCTCCTGCGGGACACTGAAGCTTTCTTT,CASSLLRDTEAFF
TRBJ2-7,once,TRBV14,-,TGTGCCAGCAGCCAAGATATACTAACCGAGCAGTACTTC,CASSQDILTEQYF
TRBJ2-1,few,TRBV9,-,TGTGCCAGCAGCGTAGGGCAAGTGAGAGGCGTTTACAATGAGCAGTTCTTC,CASSVGQVRGVYNEQFF
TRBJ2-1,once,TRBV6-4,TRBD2,TGTGCCAGCAGTAGAACTAGCGGGATCCCCTGGAATGAGCAGTTCTTC,CASSRTSGIPWNEQFF
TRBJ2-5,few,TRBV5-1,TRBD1,TGCGCCAGCAGCTTGCGGACAGGGGGCCCGTCGGCCCAGTACTTC,CASSLRTGGPSAQYF
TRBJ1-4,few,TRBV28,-,TGTGCCAGCAGTTTAGCGGGGGCCCAGAGTGAAAAACTGTTTTTT,CASSLAGAQSEKLFF
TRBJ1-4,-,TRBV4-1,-,TGCGCCAGCAGCCAAGATGGGACACGGAATGAAAAACTGTTTTTT,CASSQDGTRNEKLFF
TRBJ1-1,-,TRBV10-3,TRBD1,TGTGCCATCAGTGAGCTAAGGACAGGGGAAGCTTTCTTT,CAISELRTGEAFF
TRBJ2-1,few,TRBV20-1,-,TGCAGTGCTAGAAAGGCTAGAGGTGGAGGGAATGAGCAGTTCTTC,CSARKARGGGNEQFF
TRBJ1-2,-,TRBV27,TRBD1,TGTGCCAGCAGCGGGACAGGGGCGGCTGGCTACACCTTC,CASSGTGAAGYTF
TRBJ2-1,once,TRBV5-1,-,TGCGCCAGCAGCAAACCGAACAATGAGCAGTTCTTC,CASSKPNNEQFF
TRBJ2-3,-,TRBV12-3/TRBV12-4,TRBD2,TGTGCCAGCAGTAATCCCGGGACTAGTGGCCGGACGCAGTATTTT,CASSNPGTSGRTQYF
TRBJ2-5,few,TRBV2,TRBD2,TGTGCCAGCAGTTCACTAGCGGGAGGGCTTGGGACCCAGTACTTC,CASSSLAGGLGTQYF
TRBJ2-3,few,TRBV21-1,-,TGTGCCAGCATCAACCCAGCGGGAGGGCCGCCCCTCAGATACGCGTATTTT,CASINPAGGPPLRYAYF
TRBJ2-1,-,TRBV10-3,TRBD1,TGTGCCATCAGTGAGTACAGGGGCAATGAGCAGTTCTTC,CAISEYRGNEQFF
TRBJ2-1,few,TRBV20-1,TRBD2,TGCAGTGCTGAGCGGGATAAGTTCTTC,CSAERDKFF
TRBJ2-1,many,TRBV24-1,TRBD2,TGTGCCACCAGTGACCCCACCGGGACTAGCGTGGATGAGCAGTTCTTC,CATSDPTGTSVDEQFF
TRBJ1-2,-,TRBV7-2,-,TGTGCCAGCAGCCCTCCCCCAAGGGCCGGCTACACCTTC,CASSPPPRAGYTF
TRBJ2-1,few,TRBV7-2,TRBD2,TGTGCCAGCAGCTCCCGACTAGCGGGAGGGCAATACAATGAGCAGTTCTTC,CASSSRLAGGQYNEQFF
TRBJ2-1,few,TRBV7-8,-,TGTGCCAGCAGCTTAAGGTTTGAGTTCCATGAGCAGTTCTTC,CASSLRFEFHEQFF
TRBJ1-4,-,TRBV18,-,TGTGCCAGCTCACCACCGGGTCGGAGCCAGGGTGAAAAACTGTTTTTT,CASSPPGRSQGEKLFF
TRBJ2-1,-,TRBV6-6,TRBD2,TGTGCCACGTCCCGCGGACTAGCGGGATTAGATGAGCAGTTCTTC,CATSRGLAGLDEQFF
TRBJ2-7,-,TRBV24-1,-,TGTGCCACCAGCCCGGGTTCTAGCCTTTCCTACGAGCAGTACTTC,CATSPGSSLSYEQYF
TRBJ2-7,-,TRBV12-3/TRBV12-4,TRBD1,TGTGCCAGCAGTTCGGGACAGGGCGGCTTAAGCGAGCAGTACTTC,CASSSGQGGLSEQYF
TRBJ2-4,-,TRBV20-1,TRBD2,TGCAGTGCCTCCGGGACTAGCGGATCTACGGAGCAGTACTTC,CSASGTSGSTEQYF
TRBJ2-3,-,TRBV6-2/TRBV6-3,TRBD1,TGTGCCAGCAGTCCGGGACAGGGGCGAGGATTTAGCACAGATACGCAGTATTTT,CASSPGQGRGFSTDTQYF
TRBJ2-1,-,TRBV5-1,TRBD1,TGCGCCAGCCACCGGGCAGGGGGCAATTCCTACAATGAGCAGTTCTTC,CASHRAGGNSYNEQFF
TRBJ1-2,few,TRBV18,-,TGTGCCAGCTCAGCGCAGGGGAGCTATGGCTACACCTTC,CASSAQGSYGYTF
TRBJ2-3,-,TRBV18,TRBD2,TGTGCCAGCTCACCACGGGCTAGCGGGAGTGCTAGCACAGATACGCAGTATTTT,CASSPRASGSASTDTQYF
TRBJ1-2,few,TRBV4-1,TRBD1,TGCGCCAGCAGCCGACCCGGACAGGGAGCTGGCTACACCTTC,CASSRPGQGAGYTF
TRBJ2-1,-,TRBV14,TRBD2,TGTGCCAGCAGCCAAGAGGTAGCGGGAGGCAATGAGCAGTTCTTC,CASSQEVAGGNEQFF
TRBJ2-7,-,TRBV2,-,TGTGCCAGCACACATATCCCCTACGAGCAGTACTTC,CASTHIPYEQYF
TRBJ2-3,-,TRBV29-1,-,TGCAGCGTCTTAGAACAGGGCCGGCGATACGCGTATTTT,CSVLEQGRRYAYF
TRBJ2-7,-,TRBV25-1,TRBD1,TGTGCCAGCAGTGCCACCGGGACAGGGGGCGAGCAGTACTTC,CASSATGTGGEQYF
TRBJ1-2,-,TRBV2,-,TGTGCCAGCTGGGGGACGGTCGACTATGGCTACACCTTC,CASWGTVDYGYTF